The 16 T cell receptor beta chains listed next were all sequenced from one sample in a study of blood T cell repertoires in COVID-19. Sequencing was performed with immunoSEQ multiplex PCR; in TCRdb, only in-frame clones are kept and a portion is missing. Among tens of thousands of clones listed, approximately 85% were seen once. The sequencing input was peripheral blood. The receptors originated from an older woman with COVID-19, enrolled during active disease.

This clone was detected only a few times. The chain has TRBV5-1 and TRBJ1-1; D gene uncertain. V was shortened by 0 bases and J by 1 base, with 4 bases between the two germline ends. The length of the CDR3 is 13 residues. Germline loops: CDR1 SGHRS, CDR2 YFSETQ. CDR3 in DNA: TGCGCCAGCAGCTTGGACACGAACACTGAAGCTTTCTTT. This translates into CASSLDTNTEAFF. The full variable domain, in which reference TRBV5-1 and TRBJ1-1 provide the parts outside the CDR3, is KAGVTQTPRYLIKTRGQQVTLSCSPISGHRSVSWYQQTPGQGLQFLFEYFSETQRNKGNFPGRFSGRQFSNSRSEMNVSTLELGDSALYLCASSLDTNTEAFFGQGTRLTVV.

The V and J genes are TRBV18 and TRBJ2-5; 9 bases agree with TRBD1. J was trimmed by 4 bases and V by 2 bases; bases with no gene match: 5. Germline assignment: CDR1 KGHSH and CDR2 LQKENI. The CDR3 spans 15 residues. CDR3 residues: CASSPGQGSRETQYF. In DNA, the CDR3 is TGTGCCAGCTCACCAGGACAGGGGAGTAGAGAGACCCAGTACTTC.

CDR3 sequence (DNA): TGTGCCAGCAGCTTAGGGGAGACGGCGACCCGTGAAGCTTTCTTT. Translation: CASSLGETATREAFF. The chain carries TRBV11-3 and TRBJ1-1; no definite D call. Germline CDR1 is SGHNT and CDR2 is YENEEA. The CDR3 runs to 15 residues. V shed 1 base and J shed 7 bases, with 16 bases lying between them.

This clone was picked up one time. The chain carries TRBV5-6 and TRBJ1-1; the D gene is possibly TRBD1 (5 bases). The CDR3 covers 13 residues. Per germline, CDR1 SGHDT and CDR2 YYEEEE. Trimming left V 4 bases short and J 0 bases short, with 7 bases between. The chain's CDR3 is CASSTDMNTEAFF. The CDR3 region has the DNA TGTGCCAGCAGCACGGACATGAACACTGAAGCTTTCTTT.

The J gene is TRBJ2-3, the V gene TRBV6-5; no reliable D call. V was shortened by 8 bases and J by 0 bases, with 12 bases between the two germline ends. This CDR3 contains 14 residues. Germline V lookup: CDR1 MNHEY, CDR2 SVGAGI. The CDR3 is CASGVRGSTDTQYF. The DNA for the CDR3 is TGTGCCAGCGGCGTTAGAGGTAGCACAGATACGCAGTATTTT.

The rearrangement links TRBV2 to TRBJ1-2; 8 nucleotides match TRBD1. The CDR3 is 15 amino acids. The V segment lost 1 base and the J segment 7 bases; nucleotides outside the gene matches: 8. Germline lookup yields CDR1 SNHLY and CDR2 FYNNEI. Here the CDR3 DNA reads TGTGCCAGCAGTGAAGAGGCTCGGACAGGGACTGGCTACACCTTC. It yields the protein CASSEEARTGTGYTF. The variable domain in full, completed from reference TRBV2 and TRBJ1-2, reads EPEVTQTPSHQVTQMGQEVILRCVPISNHLYFYWYRQILGQKVEFLVSFYNNEISEKSEIFDDQFSVERPDGSNFTLKIRSTKLEDSAMYFCASSEEARTGTGYTFGSGTRLTVV.

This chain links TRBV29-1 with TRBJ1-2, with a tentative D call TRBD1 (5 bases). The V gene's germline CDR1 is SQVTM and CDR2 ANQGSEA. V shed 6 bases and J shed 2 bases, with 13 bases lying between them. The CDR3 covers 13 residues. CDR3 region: CSVRTYGNYGYTF. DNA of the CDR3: TGCAGCGTACGGACATACGGGAACTATGGCTACACCTTC. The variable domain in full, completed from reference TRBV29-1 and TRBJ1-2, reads SAVISQKPSRDICQRGTSLTIQCQVDSQVTMMFWYRQQPGQSLTLIATANQGSEATYESGFVIDKFPISRPNLTFSTLTVSNMSPEDSSIYLCSVRTYGNYGYTFGSGTRLTVV.

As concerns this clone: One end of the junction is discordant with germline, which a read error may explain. The CDR3, as DNA: TGTGCCAGCAGCTTAGACTTGCGGGGGAGGTACCAGGAGACCCAGTACTTC. This encodes CASSLDLRGRYQETQYF. The gene calls are TRBV11-3 and TRBJ2-5; 7 bases align to TRBD2. Germline V gene data show CDR1 as SGHNT and CDR2 as YENEEA. The CDR3 length is 17 residues.

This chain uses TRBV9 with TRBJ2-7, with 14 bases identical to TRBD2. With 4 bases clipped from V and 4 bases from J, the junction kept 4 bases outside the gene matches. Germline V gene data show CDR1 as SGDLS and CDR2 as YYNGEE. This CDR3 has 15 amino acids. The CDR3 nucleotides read TGTGCCAGCAGCCCGCGACTAGCGGGAGGGTACGAGCAGTACTTC. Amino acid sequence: CASSPRLAGGYEQYF.

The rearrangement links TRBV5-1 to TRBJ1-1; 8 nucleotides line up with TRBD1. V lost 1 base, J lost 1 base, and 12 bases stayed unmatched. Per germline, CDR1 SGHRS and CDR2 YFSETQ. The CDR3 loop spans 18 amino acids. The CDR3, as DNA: TGCGCCAGCAGCTTGAGAATTTTACAGGGGACAGGGAACACTGAAGCTTTCTTT. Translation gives CASSLRILQGTGNTEAFF. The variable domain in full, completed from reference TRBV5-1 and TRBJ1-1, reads KAGVTQTPRYLIKTRGQQVTLSCSPISGHRSVSWYQQTPGQGLQFLFEYFSETQRNKGNFPGRFSGRQFSNSRSEMNVSTLELGDSALYLCASSLRILQGTGNTEAFFGQGTRLTVV.

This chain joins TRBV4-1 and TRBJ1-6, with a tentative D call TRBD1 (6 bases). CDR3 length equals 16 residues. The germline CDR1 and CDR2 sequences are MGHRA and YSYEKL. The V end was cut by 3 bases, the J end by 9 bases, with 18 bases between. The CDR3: CASSHLSPDRTSPLHF. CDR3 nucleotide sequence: TGCGCCAGCAGCCACCTAAGTCCCGACAGGACTTCACCCCTCCACTTT.

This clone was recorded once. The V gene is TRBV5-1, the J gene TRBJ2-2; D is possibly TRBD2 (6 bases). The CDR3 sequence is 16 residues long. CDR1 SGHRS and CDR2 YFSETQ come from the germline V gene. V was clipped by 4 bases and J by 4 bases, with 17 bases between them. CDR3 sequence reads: CASSRGWEVGTGELFF. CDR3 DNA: TGCGCCAGCAGCCGCGGCTGGGAGGTGGGCACCGGGGAGCTGTTTTTT.

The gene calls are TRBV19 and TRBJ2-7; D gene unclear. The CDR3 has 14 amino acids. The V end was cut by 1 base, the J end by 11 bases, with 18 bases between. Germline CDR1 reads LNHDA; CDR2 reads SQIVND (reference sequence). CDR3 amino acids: CASSIAVGAVEKYF. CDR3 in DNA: TGTGCCAGTAGTATAGCCGTCGGCGCTGTGGAGAAGTACTTC. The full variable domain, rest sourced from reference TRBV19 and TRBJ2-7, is DGGITQSPKYLFRKEGQNVTLSCEQNLNHDAMYWYRQDPGQGLRLIYYSQIVNDFQKGDIAEGYSVSREKKESFPLTVTSAQKNPTAFYLCASSIAVGAVEKYFGPGTRLTVT.

The CDR3 nucleotides are TGTGCCAGCAGTCCCGGGGACAACCATCAGTTCTTC. Its translation is CASSPGDNHQFF. The V gene is TRBV12-3 or TRBV12-4, the J gene TRBJ2-1, with D perhaps matching TRBD1 (6 bases). The CDR3 covers 12 residues. V was trimmed by 5 bases and J by 13 bases, leaving 15 bases between them.

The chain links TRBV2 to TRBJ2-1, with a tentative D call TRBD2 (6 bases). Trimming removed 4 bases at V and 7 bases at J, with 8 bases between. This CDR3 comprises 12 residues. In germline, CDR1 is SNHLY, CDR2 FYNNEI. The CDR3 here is CASSGLGNEQFF. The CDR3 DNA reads TGTGCCAGCAGTGGACTAGGGAATGAGCAGTTCTTC.

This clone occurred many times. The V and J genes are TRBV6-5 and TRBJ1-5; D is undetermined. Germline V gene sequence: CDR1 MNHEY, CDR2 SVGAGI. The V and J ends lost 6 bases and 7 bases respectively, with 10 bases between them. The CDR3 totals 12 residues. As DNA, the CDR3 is TGTGCCAGCAGCCCACCCGGGCAGCCCCAGCATTTT. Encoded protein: CASSPPGQPQHF.